The 10 T cell receptor beta chains reported below all come from one sample, sequenced in a study of blood T cell repertoires in COVID-19. The assay was immunoSEQ multiplex PCR, and TCRdb's table has in-frame clones only and misses some. Of under 300,000 clones in the sample, approximately 90% were seen once. The material sequenced was PBMCs or T cells enriched from blood (not recorded which). The receptors originated from a human donor in a cohort exposed to, infected with or recovered from COVID-19 (not recorded which). The donor label of this sample is uncertain.

The gene calls are TRBV30 and TRBJ1-4; D call uncertain. The CDR3 runs 11 residues. In germline, CDR1 is GTSNPN, CDR2 SVGIG (reference sequence). V lost 3 bases to trimming and J lost 7 bases, with 6 bases between them. CDR3 loop: CAWRRGEKLFF. CDR3 in DNA: TGTGCCTGGAGAAGAGGTGAAAAACTGTTTTTT.

V gene TRBV24-1 combines with J gene TRBJ2-5; D may be TRBD2 (7 bases). The length of the CDR3 is 17 residues. Trimming pared 3 bases from V and 0 bases from J, leaving 16 bases between. Germline V gene lookup returns CDR1 KGHDR and CDR2 SFDVKD. In DNA, the CDR3 is TGTGCCACCAGTGATGCCCCCCGGGGGGCGTACCAAGAGACCCAGTACTTC. Protein product: CATSDAPRGAYQETQYF.

This clone was recorded a few times. The rearrangement links TRBV10-2 to TRBJ1-2, with TRBD1 identical over 7 bases. The ends lost 4 bases at V and 6 bases at J; junction bases unmatched: 11. Germline CDR1 is WSHSY and CDR2 is SAAADI. The CDR3 is made up of 15 amino acids. The CDR3 here is CASSALRTGSHGYTF. The CDR3 DNA is TGCGCCAGCAGTGCGTTGCGGACAGGAAGTCATGGCTACACCTTC.

The chain employs TRBV6-6 and TRBJ1-2; D remains ambiguous. CDR1 is MNHNY and CDR2 is SVGAGI in the germline V gene (reference sequence). Trimming pared 3 bases from V and 7 bases from J, leaving 9 bases between. The CDR3 length is 12 residues. Written as DNA, the CDR3 is TGTGCCAGCAGTTATCCCAGCGGTGGCTACACCTTC. Translated: CASSYPSGGYTF.

The chain uses TRBV5-1 and TRBJ2-3; 8 bases fit TRBD2. Looked up from germline, CDR1 is SGHRS and CDR2 is YFSETQ. J lost 3 bases, V lost 6 bases, and 6 bases had no gene match. The CDR3 loop spans 14 amino acids. The CDR3 DNA sequence: TGCGCCAGCACGCGGGGGGAGAGGACAGATACGCAGTATTTT. This sequence encodes CASTRGERTDTQYF. The variable domain in full, completed from reference TRBV5-1 and TRBJ2-3, reads KAGVTQTPRYLIKTRGQQVTLSCSPISGHRSVSWYQQTPGQGLQFLFEYFSETQRNKGNFPGRFSGRQFSNSRSEMNVSTLELGDSALYLCASTRGERTDTQYFGPGTRLTVL.

The rearrangement joins TRBV7-2 to TRBJ2-7; D is unresolved. Germline CDR1 is SGHTA and CDR2 is FQGNSA. With 0 bases removed from V and 6 bases from J, the gap between germline ends came to 3 bases. This CDR3 region has 11 residues. The chain's CDR3 is CASSLAAEQYF. The CDR3 nucleotides are TGTGCCAGCAGCTTAGCGGCCGAGCAGTACTTC.

The chain has TRBV19 and TRBJ1-1; possibly TRBD1 for D (5 bases). Germline V CDR1 and CDR2: LNHDA, SQIVND (reference sequence). There are 13 residues in the CDR3. The V and J ends lost 10 bases and 3 bases respectively, with 15 bases between them. CDR3 protein: CATLTQQDTEAFF. DNA of the CDR3: TGTGCCACTTTGACCCAACAGGACACTGAAGCTTTCTTT.

The genes are TRBV5-1 and TRBJ2-7; 9 nucleotides align to TRBD2. V dropped 1 base and J dropped 5; count of bases not matched to a gene: 7. The germline gives CDR1 SGHRS, CDR2 YFSETQ. CDR3 length: 15 residues. The CDR3 DNA reads TGCGCCAGCAGCTTGCGACTAGCGGTGTTCAACGAGCAGTACTTC. Translating gives CASSLRLAVFNEQYF.

This chain links TRBV5-1 with TRBJ2-3, with D perhaps matching TRBD2 (5 bases). Germline V gene sequence: CDR1 SGHRS, CDR2 YFSETQ. The length of the CDR3 is 13 residues. With 0 bases removed from V and 6 bases from J, the gap between germline ends came to 8 bases. DNA of the CDR3: TGCGCCAGCAGCTTGGCCCCGGGGGATACGCAGTATTTT. Protein product: CASSLAPGDTQYF.

This sequence joins TRBV5-1 and TRBJ1-2; 7 nucleotides match TRBD1. CDR1 and CDR2 from the germline V gene are SGHRS and YFSETQ. This CDR3 is built from 15 residues. With V trimmed by 7 bases and J by 0 bases, 9 bases remained unmatched. CDR3: CASGEAGTANYGYTF. The CDR3, as DNA: TGCGCCAGCGGGGAAGCCGGGACAGCTAACTATGGCTACACCTTC.